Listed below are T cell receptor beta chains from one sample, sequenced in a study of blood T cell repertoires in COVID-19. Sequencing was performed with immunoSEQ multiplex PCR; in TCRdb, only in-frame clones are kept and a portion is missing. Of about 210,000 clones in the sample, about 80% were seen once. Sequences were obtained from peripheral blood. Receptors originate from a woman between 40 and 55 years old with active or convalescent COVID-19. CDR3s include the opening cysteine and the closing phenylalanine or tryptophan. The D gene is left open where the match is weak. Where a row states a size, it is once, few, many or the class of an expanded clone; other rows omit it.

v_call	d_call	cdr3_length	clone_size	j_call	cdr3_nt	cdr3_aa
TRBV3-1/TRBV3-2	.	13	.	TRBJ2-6	TGTGCCAGCAGCTCTACTGGGGCCAACGTCCTGACTTTC	CASSSTGANVLTF
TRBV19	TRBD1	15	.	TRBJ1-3	TGTGCCAGTAGTGAGCCGACAGGGACTGGAAACACCATATATTTT	CASSEPTGTGNTIYF
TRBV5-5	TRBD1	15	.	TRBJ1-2	TGTGCCAGCAGCAGCGACAGGGGGGCTAACTATGGCTACACCTTC	CASSSDRGANYGYTF
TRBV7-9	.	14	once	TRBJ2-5	TGTGCCAGCAGCTTAAGTGTTCGGGGGGAGACCCAGTACTTC	CASSLSVRGETQYF
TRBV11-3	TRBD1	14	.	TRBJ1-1	TGTGCCAGCAGCTTTTCAGGGGGCCCTACTGAAGCTTTCTTT	CASSFSGGPTEAFF
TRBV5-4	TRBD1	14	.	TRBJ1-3	TGTGCCAGCAAAAACAGGGGGCACGGAAACACCATATATTTT	CASKNRGHGNTIYF
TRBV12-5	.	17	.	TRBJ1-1	TGTGCTAGTGGACCCCCGGCAGGGTATTTCTTGAACACTGAAGCTTTCTTT	CASGPPAGYFLNTEAFF
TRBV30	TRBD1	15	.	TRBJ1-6	TGTGCCTGGAGTGTTGGGGACAGCGATAATTCACCCCTCCACTTT	CAWSVGDSDNSPLHF
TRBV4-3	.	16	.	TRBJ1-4	TGCGCCAGCAGCCAGCCCAGGGTTCCGACTAATGAAAAACTGTTTTTT	CASSQPRVPTNEKLFF
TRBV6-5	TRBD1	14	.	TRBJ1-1	TGTGCCAGCAGTCAACAGGGGGACCCCCCTGAAGCTTTCTTT	CASSQQGDPPEAFF
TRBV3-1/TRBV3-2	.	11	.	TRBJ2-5	TGTGCCAGCAGTTCTCGGGAGACCCAGTACTTC	CASSSRETQYF
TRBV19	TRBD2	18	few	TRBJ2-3	TGTGCCAGTAGCTCGGCGAGAGGGACTAGCGGGCCGCGGGATACGCAGTATTTT	CASSSARGTSGPRDTQYF
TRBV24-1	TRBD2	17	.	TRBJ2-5	TGTGCCACCAGTGACCATGTTAGAGCGGGGGTCGGGGAGACCCAGTACTTC	CATSDHVRAGVGETQYF
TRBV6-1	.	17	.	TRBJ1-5	TGTGCCAGCAGTGCCCAGACAGGCAATTCGGGCAATCAGCCCCAGCATTTT	CASSAQTGNSGNQPQHF
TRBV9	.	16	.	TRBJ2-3	TGTGCCAGCAGCGAAACCAACGGGGGAGGTGGAGATACGCAGTATTTT	CASSETNGGGGDTQYF
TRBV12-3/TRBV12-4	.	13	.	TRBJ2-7	TGTGCCAGCAGTACCCGACTAGCCTACGAGCAGTACTTC	CASSTRLAYEQYF
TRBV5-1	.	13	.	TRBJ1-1	TGCGCCAGCAGCTTGGACGGGGACACTGAAGCTTTCTTT	CASSLDGDTEAFF
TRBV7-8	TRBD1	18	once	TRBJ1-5	TGTGCCAGCAGCTTAGTGGGACAGGGCCCTAAGAGCAATCAGCCCCAGCATTTT	CASSLVGQGPKSNQPQHF
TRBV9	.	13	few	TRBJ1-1	TGTGCCAGCAGCGTAGGCGGGTCGACGGGAGCTTTCTTT	CASSVGGSTGAFF
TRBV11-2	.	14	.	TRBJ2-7	TGTGCCAGCAGACTGACAGGGAGGACCTACGAGCAGTACTTC	CASRLTGRTYEQYF